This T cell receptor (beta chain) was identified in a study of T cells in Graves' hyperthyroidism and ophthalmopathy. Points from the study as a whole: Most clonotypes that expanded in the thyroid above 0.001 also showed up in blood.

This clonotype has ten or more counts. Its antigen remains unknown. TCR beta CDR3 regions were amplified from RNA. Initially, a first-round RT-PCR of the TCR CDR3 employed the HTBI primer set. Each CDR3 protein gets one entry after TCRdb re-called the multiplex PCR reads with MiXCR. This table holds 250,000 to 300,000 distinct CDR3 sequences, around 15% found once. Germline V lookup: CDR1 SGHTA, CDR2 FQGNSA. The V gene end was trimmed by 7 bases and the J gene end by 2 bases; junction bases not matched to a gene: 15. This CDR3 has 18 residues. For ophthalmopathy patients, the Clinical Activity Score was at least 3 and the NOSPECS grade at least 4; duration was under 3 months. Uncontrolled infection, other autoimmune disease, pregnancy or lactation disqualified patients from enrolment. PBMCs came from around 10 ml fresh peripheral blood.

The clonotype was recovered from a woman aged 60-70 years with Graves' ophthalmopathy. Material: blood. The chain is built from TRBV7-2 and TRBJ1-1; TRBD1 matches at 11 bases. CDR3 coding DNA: TGTGCCAGCACCTCTTGGACAGGGGGCATCATGGCTAACACTGAAGCTTTCTTT. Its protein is CASTSWTGGIMANTEAFF.